This TCR beta chain was captured in a study of blood T cell repertoires in COVID-19. About the research overall: Both acute and convalescent COVID-19 samples were obtained from the United States, Italy and Spain. Sources were T cells, B-cell-depleted T cells, or PBMCs; the material itself was cDNA or gDNA.

Original data processing: Reference gene primer amplification in the assay estimated nucleated cell counts. Only in-frame clones appear in the TCRdb table, and some are missing; sequencing was by immunoSEQ multiplex PCR. D and trimming come from the DNA, and the V and J calls and clone size come from that table. The sample has 130,000 to 150,000 clones, 85% seen once. The V segment lost 0 bases and the J segment 4 bases; nucleotides outside the gene matches: 3. From germline, CDR1 is SGHRS and CDR2 YFSETQ. CDR3 length: 15 amino acids. This sequence joins TRBV5-1 and TRBJ1-4; 7 bases agree with TRBD1. The sequencing sample was made of peripheral blood. The sequence derives from a woman aged 40 to 50 with active or convalescent COVID-19. DNA of the CDR3: TGCGCCAGCAGCTTGGGACAGGGTAATAATGAAAAACTGTTTTTT. The encoded protein is CASSLGQGNNEKLFF.